The sequence of this TCR beta chain was determined in a study of early T cells in non-severe SARS-CoV-2 infection (dated by TCRdb to about 2021). Regarding the complete study: TCR sequencing used bulk RNA from unsorted whole blood, so alpha and beta chains could not be paired. What the research found in general, with its limitations: VDJdb matching was skewed toward anti-spike CD8 responses, so virus-specific expansions were likely underestimated and private and CD4 specificities were missed.

Libraries were made using 5' RACE. The listed sequencing device is NextSeq 500. Unique molecular identifiers were attached to individual cDNA molecules in the TCR library protocol so that sequencing error and PCR bias could be corrected. TCR alpha and beta chains were both sequenced, and the abundances of alpha and beta sequences in each sample were closely correlated with each other. The original methods were these. V gene, J gene and CDR3 annotation of TCR sequences was performed with Decombinator V4. TCRs were defined as expanded if a significant change between any two time points was detected under a Poisson model with p below 0.0001. TCR abundances were normalised to the total number of TCRs sequenced in each sample and reported as counts per million. MAIT TCRs were defined by TRAV1-2 paired with TRAJ12, TRAJ20 or TRAJ33, and iNKT TCRs by TRAV10 paired with TRAJ18. A search of VDJdb, accessed on 1 November 2021, was run for TCRs annotated to CMV, EBV and SARS-CoV-2, with TCRs annotated for multiple antigens excluded. TCRdb reprocessing: public reads trimmed at Q25 with fastp, clones called with MiXCR, in-frame beta chains kept. Entries are consolidated by CDR3 protein sequence, retaining the most common genes and DNA. V and J calls and clone size were set by TCRdb, not the authors. This sample gives just under 90,000 distinct CDR3 sequences in total; about an eighth of them show up just once. The ten largest account for roughly 6.4% of the sample.

Concerning this clonotype itself: Its antigen specificity is not known. No clone much larger than this one lies a single base away; base qualities are absent.

The germline V gene yields SQVTM for CDR1 and ANQGSEA for CDR2. From V the trimming removes 7 bases and from J it removes 7 bases, while the gene matches leave 8 bases of the junction unaccounted for. From the cysteine up to the phenylalanine, the CDR3 has a length of 13 residues. The read is trimmed to its CDR3 DNA, 39 bases read in frame from base 1. A case-control design nested within a healthcare worker cohort in London, UK, was used, with weekly nasopharyngeal swab PCR tests and blood sampling performed. Healthcare workers were enrolled in the week of the UK lockdown, from 23 to 31 March 2020, and were followed every week for up to about 15 weeks.

Recombination joined TRBV29-1 with TRBJ2-1, and 9 bases in between align with TRBD1. The specimen sequenced was whole blood. This sequence originates from an adult who was a healthcare worker with PCR-confirmed SARS-CoV-2 infection or an uninfected control (not recorded which). The sequenced DNA is TGCAGCGCGACAGGGGGGGAGTGGAATGAGCAGTTCTTC. This encodes CSATGGEWNEQFF.